The clone carrying this TCR beta chain was found many times. Its target is unknown. The CDR3 end lies 3 residues beyond the end of the read and is filled in from the germline J gene. CDR1 and CDR2 from the germline V gene are GTSNPN and SVGIG (reference sequence). The CDR3 loop spans 12 amino acids. The V gene lost 4 bases and the J gene lost 10 bases, with 11 bases spanning the gap. Most patients and controls had Caucasian heritage. The data originate from a study of T cell clonality in common variable immunodeficiency. General study findings and limits: In common variable immunodeficiency, TCR beta chains reportedly carried fewer deletions and N-nucleotide insertions. Compared with controls, CVID subjects had fewer shared TCRbeta clones. Repertoire-complication correlations in CVID were limited by patient heterogeneity.

The method was immunoSEQ multiplex PCR; TCRdb's version includes in-frame clones alone and lacks a portion of them. The repertoire consists of about 35,000 clones, none detected only once. This receptor was taken from a person aged 18 to 69 in good health. The rearrangement links TRBV30 to TRBJ1-6; D gene uncertain. Sequences were obtained from peripheral blood mononuclear cells. The DNA read from the CDR3 is TGTGCCTGGACCGAGCCGGGGTCACCC. Translating it yields CAWTEPGSP. The whole CDR3 sequence reads CAWTEPGSPLHF.